This T cell receptor (beta chain) was identified in a study of cytomegalovirus exposure and HLA in healthy donors. Donors were nominally healthy when sampled, though unrecorded immune exposures were likely. This PCR relied on a set of 60 Vbeta primers and 13 Jbeta primers. The protocol was immunoSEQ multiplex PCR, while the TCRdb copy is restricted to in-frame clones and leaves out a portion. The sample carries some 150,000 clones, under 85% recorded once. J lost 4 bases, V lost 4 bases, and 4 bases had no gene match. CDR1 SGHRS and CDR2 YFSETQ come from the germline V gene. The CDR3 is made up of 15 amino acids.

Sequenced: PBMCs. The clonotype originates from a man aged 18 to 35 in good health and CMV-seronegative. The chain carries TRBV5-1 and TRBJ2-1; 11 bases are a match to TRBD2. CDR3 nucleotide sequence: TGCGCCAGCAGCCCCGGGACTAGCGGATACAATGAGCAGTTCTTC. Protein sequence: CASSPGTSGYNEQFF.